This is a list of T cell receptor beta chains from one sample in a study of T cells in Graves' hyperthyroidism and ophthalmopathy. One entry per CDR3 protein results from TCRdb running MiXCR on the multiplex PCR reads. Of under 40,000 distinct CDR3 sequences in the sample, about 49% were seen once. The sample taken for sequencing was blood. These receptors all come from a woman in her fifties or sixties with Graves' hyperthyroidism that later progressed to Graves' ophthalmopathy. The CDR3 runs from the conserved cysteine through the conserved F or W. D genes are given only for firm matches. Size values are once, few and many counts, or a class for expanded clones, and some rows have none.

D gene: .; J gene: TRBJ2-1; clone size: many; V gene: TRBV6-2/TRBV6-3; CDR3 protein: CASLDLSSYNEQFF; CDR3 DNA: TGTGCCAGCCTTGACCTTAGCTCCTACAATGAGCAGTTCTTC
D gene: TRBD1; J gene: TRBJ2-7; clone size: .; V gene: TRBV5-6; CDR3 protein: CASSLSETGAYEQYF; CDR3 DNA: TGTGCCAGCAGCTTGTCGGAGACAGGGGCCTACGAGCAGTACTTC
D gene: .; J gene: TRBJ1-2; clone size: many; V gene: TRBV6-2/TRBV6-3; CDR3 protein: CASSYSINYGYTF; CDR3 DNA: TGTGCCAGCAGTTACTCGATAAACTATGGCTACACCTTC
D gene: .; J gene: TRBJ2-7; clone size: medium-sized; V gene: TRBV10-1; CDR3 protein: CASSESGPLDEQYF; CDR3 DNA: TGCGCCAGCAGTGAGTCGGGGCCGCTAGACGAGCAGTACTTC
D gene: TRBD2; J gene: TRBJ2-3; clone size: few; V gene: TRBV18; CDR3 protein: CASSPLGLADTQYF; CDR3 DNA: TGTGCCAGCTCACCATTGGGACTAGCGGATACGCAGTATTTT
D gene: .; J gene: TRBJ2-2; clone size: .; V gene: TRBV29-1; CDR3 protein: CSGQKDGELFF; CDR3 DNA: TGCAGCGGACAGAAGGACGGGGAGCTGTTTTTT
D gene: .; J gene: TRBJ1-4; clone size: .; V gene: TRBV6-5; CDR3 protein: CASRYSTATNEKLFF; CDR3 DNA: TGTGCCAGCAGGTATTCGACAGCAACTAATGAAAAACTGTTTTTT
D gene: TRBD2; J gene: TRBJ2-7; clone size: many; V gene: TRBV3-1; CDR3 protein: CASSQTGLAGSYEQYF; CDR3 DNA: TGTGCCAGCAGCCAAACGGGACTAGCGGGAAGCTACGAGCAGTACTTC
D gene: TRBD2; J gene: TRBJ2-3; clone size: medium-sized; V gene: TRBV7-6; CDR3 protein: CASSLTVSSGSTDTQYF; CDR3 DNA: TGTGCCAGCAGCTTAACCGTCTCTAGCGGTAGCACAGATACGCAGTATTTT
D gene: .; J gene: TRBJ1-2; clone size: few; V gene: TRBV25-1; CDR3 protein: CASSDRRDWVGYTF; CDR3 DNA: TGTGCCAGCAGTGATAGAAGGGACTGGGTTGGCTACACCTTC
D gene: .; J gene: TRBJ1-1; clone size: many; V gene: TRBV15; CDR3 protein: CATSRAFRGGNTEAFF; CDR3 DNA: TGTGCCACCAGCAGAGCCTTTAGGGGGGGGAACACTGAAGCTTTCTTT
D gene: .; J gene: TRBJ2-2; clone size: many; V gene: TRBV20-1; CDR3 protein: CSARLAIGTGELFF; CDR3 DNA: TGCAGTGCTAGACTAGCTATCGGTACCGGGGAGCTGTTTTTT
D gene: .; J gene: TRBJ1-3; clone size: .; V gene: TRBV30; CDR3 protein: CAWDSGDTGNTIYF; CDR3 DNA: TGTGCCTGGGATTCAGGGGATACCGGAAACACCATATATTTT
D gene: TRBD2; J gene: TRBJ2-3; clone size: .; V gene: TRBV12-3/TRBV12-4; CDR3 protein: CAQRLTSGRITDTQYF; CDR3 DNA: TGTGCTCAGAGGTTGACTAGCGGGAGGATCACAGATACGCAGTATTTT
D gene: TRBD2; J gene: TRBJ2-1; clone size: many; V gene: TRBV4-1; CDR3 protein: CASSQDRLAGGGKYNEQFF; CDR3 DNA: TGCGCCAGCAGCCAAGATCGACTAGCGGGAGGGGGTAAATACAATGAGCAGTTCTTC
D gene: .; J gene: TRBJ1-4; clone size: many; V gene: TRBV29-1; CDR3 protein: CSVELLGYNEKLFF; CDR3 DNA: TGCAGCGTTGAACTCTTGGGGTATAATGAAAAACTGTTTTTT
D gene: .; J gene: TRBJ2-7; clone size: .; V gene: TRBV7-6; CDR3 protein: CASSLGAPTYEQYF; CDR3 DNA: TGTGCCAGCAGCTTAGGCGCCCCAACCTACGAGCAGTACTTC
D gene: .; J gene: TRBJ1-6; clone size: .; V gene: TRBV20-1; CDR3 protein: CSASMRDNSPLHF; CDR3 DNA: TGCAGTGCTAGCATGAGAGACAATTCACCCCTCCACTTT
D gene: TRBD2; J gene: TRBJ2-2; clone size: .; V gene: TRBV29-1; CDR3 protein: CSATSGRARGELFF; CDR3 DNA: TGCAGCGCAACTAGCGGGAGGGCCAGAGGGGAGCTGTTTTTT
D gene: TRBD1; J gene: TRBJ1-2; clone size: many; V gene: TRBV7-9; CDR3 protein: CASSLVSRGILQYYGYTF; CDR3 DNA: TGTGCCAGCAGCTTAGTTTCCAGGGGGATATTACAATACTATGGCTACACCTTC
D gene: TRBD2; J gene: TRBJ2-1; clone size: many; V gene: TRBV2; CDR3 protein: CASKSGLASYNGQFF; CDR3 DNA: TGTGCCAGCAAATCGGGACTAGCGTCCTACAATGGGCAGTTCTTC
D gene: TRBD1; J gene: TRBJ2-5; clone size: .; V gene: TRBV20-1; CDR3 protein: CSAREFQGAGETQYF; CDR3 DNA: TGCAGTGCTAGAGAGTTTCAGGGGGCGGGCGAGACCCAGTACTTC
D gene: TRBD2; J gene: TRBJ2-1; clone size: .; V gene: TRBV7-9; CDR3 protein: CASSSGLAEGKNNEQFF; CDR3 DNA: TGTGCCAGCAGCAGCGGACTAGCGGAGGGAAAGAACAATGAGCAGTTCTTC
D gene: .; J gene: TRBJ2-7; clone size: medium-sized; V gene: TRBV20-1; CDR3 protein: CSASFALGLEQYF; CDR3 DNA: TGCAGTGCTAGTTTTGCGTTGGGGCTCGAGCAGTACTTC
D gene: .; J gene: TRBJ2-6; clone size: .; V gene: TRBV6-2/TRBV6-3; CDR3 protein: CASSITGANVLTF; CDR3 DNA: TGTGCCAGCAGCATTACAGGGGCCAACGTCCTGACTTTC
D gene: .; J gene: TRBJ2-2; clone size: many; V gene: TRBV29-1; CDR3 protein: CSGEGGQVGELFF; CDR3 DNA: TGCAGTGGGGAGGGGGGGCAGGTCGGGGAGCTGTTTTTT
D gene: TRBD1; J gene: TRBJ2-7; clone size: many; V gene: TRBV11-1; CDR3 protein: CASSLDQDRGYEQYF; CDR3 DNA: TGTGCCAGCAGCTTAGACCAGGACAGGGGCTACGAGCAGTACTTC
D gene: .; J gene: TRBJ2-1; clone size: .; V gene: TRBV20-1; CDR3 protein: CSARAAGRTDTQFF; CDR3 DNA: TGCAGTGCTAGAGCGGCGGGACGCACAGATACGCAGTTCTTC
D gene: .; J gene: TRBJ2-3; clone size: many; V gene: TRBV20-1; CDR3 protein: CSARASLAKTDTQYF; CDR3 DNA: TGCAGTGCTAGAGCCAGCTTGGCAAAAACAGATACGCAGTATTTT
D gene: TRBD2; J gene: TRBJ2-2; clone size: .; V gene: TRBV12-3/TRBV12-4; CDR3 protein: CASSRTSGRALETGELFF; CDR3 DNA: TGTGCCAGCAGTCGGACTAGCGGGAGGGCCTTGGAGACCGGGGAGCTGTTTTTT
D gene: TRBD2; J gene: TRBJ2-5; clone size: many; V gene: TRBV6-1; CDR3 protein: CASSVRLAGALKTQYF; CDR3 DNA: TGTGCCAGCAGTGTAAGACTAGCGGGAGCCCTGAAGACCCAGTACTTC
D gene: .; J gene: TRBJ2-1; clone size: medium-sized; V gene: TRBV24-1; CDR3 protein: CATSAGTPRGEQFF; CDR3 DNA: TGTGCCACCAGTGCCGGGACCCCAAGAGGCGAGCAGTTCTTC
D gene: TRBD2; J gene: TRBJ2-3; clone size: .; V gene: TRBV20-1; CDR3 protein: CSAAASGSTDTQYF; CDR3 DNA: TGCAGTGCCGCCGCTAGCGGTAGCACAGATACGCAGTATTTT
D gene: .; J gene: TRBJ2-3; clone size: medium-sized; V gene: TRBV2; CDR3 protein: CASSEVAAEYF; CDR3 DNA: TGTGCCAGCAGTGAGGTGGCCGCCGAGTATTTT
D gene: .; J gene: TRBJ2-5; clone size: .; V gene: TRBV7-9; CDR3 protein: CASSRSKPRTAQETQYF; CDR3 DNA: TGTGCCAGCAGTCGGTCTAAACCGCGGACAGCCCAAGAGACCCAGTACTTC
D gene: TRBD1; J gene: TRBJ1-1; clone size: .; V gene: TRBV5-4; CDR3 protein: CASSGDRGGMNTEAFF; CDR3 DNA: TGTGCCAGCAGCGGAGACAGGGGCGGGATGAACACTGAAGCTTTCTTT
D gene: .; J gene: TRBJ2-5; clone size: .; V gene: TRBV5-1; CDR3 protein: CASSLDVRGTETQYF; CDR3 DNA: TGCGCCAGCAGCTTGGACGTGAGGGGGACTGAGACCCAGTACTTC
D gene: TRBD1; J gene: TRBJ2-5; clone size: medium-sized; V gene: TRBV10-1; CDR3 protein: CASSAGQGGTQYF; CDR3 DNA: TGCGCCAGCAGTGCCGGACAGGGAGGGACCCAGTACTTC
D gene: .; J gene: TRBJ2-7; clone size: many; V gene: TRBV3-1; CDR3 protein: CASSQGETKTYEQYF; CDR3 DNA: TGTGCCAGCAGCCAAGGAGAGACTAAAACCTACGAGCAGTACTTC
D gene: .; J gene: TRBJ2-3; clone size: .; V gene: TRBV5-1; CDR3 protein: CASAAGLRVTDTPYF; CDR3 DNA: TGCGCCTCAGCAGCCGGTCTCCGAGTCACAGATACACCGTATTTT
D gene: TRBD2; J gene: TRBJ2-1; clone size: many; V gene: TRBV30; CDR3 protein: CALLAGSLQYEQFF; CDR3 DNA: TGTGCCTTACTAGCGGGAAGTTTGCAGTATGAGCAGTTCTTC
D gene: .; J gene: TRBJ2-7; clone size: .; V gene: TRBV7-9; CDR3 protein: CASSLGLGGIYEQYF; CDR3 DNA: TGTGCCAGCAGCTTAGGCCTTGGGGGGATCTACGAGCAGTACTTC
D gene: .; J gene: TRBJ1-5; clone size: many; V gene: TRBV30; CDR3 protein: CAWDKTGSNQPQHF; CDR3 DNA: TGTGCCTGGGATAAAACAGGTAGCAATCAGCCCCAGCATTTT
D gene: TRBD1; J gene: TRBJ2-7; clone size: many; V gene: TRBV20-1; CDR3 protein: CSATDRGYEQYF; CDR3 DNA: TGCAGTGCTACGGACAGGGGCTACGAGCAGTACTTC
D gene: .; J gene: TRBJ2-7; clone size: medium-sized; V gene: TRBV7-9; CDR3 protein: CASSSTGTAIEQYF; CDR3 DNA: TGTGCCAGCAGCTCAACCGGGACCGCCATCGAGCAGTACTTC